Shown below are 27 T cell receptor beta chains from a single sample sequenced in a study of regulatory T cells in long-lasting Graves disease. According to the study, TCR beta libraries were built with iRepertoire HTBI primers and CDR3-region Arm-PCR. TCRdb called the multiplex PCR reads again in MiXCR, with one record for every CDR3 protein. The data show hundreds of thousands of distinct CDR3 sequences, roughly 15% seen once. Indicated time point: newly diagnosed GD, antithyroid drugs for less than 3 months. RNA isolated from PBMCs was used to make the TCR library. Separately, the same data were catalogued under a study of T cells in Graves' hyperthyroidism and ophthalmopathy.

This specimen consisted of peripheral blood mononuclear cells (PBMCs), obtained at new diagnosis, from a patient treated with antithyroid drugs. These receptors were collected from a woman in her thirties or forties with Graves disease.

The CDR3 DNA reads TGTGCCAGCAGCCCCGAACTCAGCTATGGCTACACCTTC. This translates into CASSPELSYGYTF. The V and J genes are TRBV27 and TRBJ1-2; D not certain. V shed 6 bases and J shed 4 bases, with 12 bases lying between them. The CDR3 covers 13 residues. Germline CDR1 is MNHEY and CDR2 is SMNVEV (reference sequence).

Ten or more counts support this clonotype. The CDR3 loop reads CASKEVVLEETQYF. The CDR3 DNA reads TGTGCCAGCAAAGAAGTGGTGTTGGAAGAGACCCAGTACTTC. V is TRBV7-8 and J is TRBJ2-5; D gene ambiguous. CDR3 length equals 14 residues. The V gene's germline CDR1 is SGHVS and CDR2 FQNEAQ. V was pared by 7 bases and J by 3 bases, with 15 bases between.

This clonotype was observed many times. The chain employs TRBV27 and TRBJ2-1, with 8 bases identical to TRBD2. The trim removed 8 bases at V and 7 bases at J, leaving 16 bases unmatched. The CDR3 extends over 16 amino acids. Germline CDR1 is MNHEY and CDR2 is SMNVEV (reference sequence). DNA of the CDR3: TGTGCCAGCGGTCAGGGACTAAGCGGGAGAGGGAATGAGCAGTTCTTC. It encodes CASGQGLSGRGNEQFF.

V usage is TRBV12-3 or TRBV12-4 and J usage is TRBJ2-3, with 7 nucleotides matching TRBD2. The CDR3 is 14 amino acids. The trim removed 6 bases at V and 1 base at J, leaving 4 bases unmatched. This CDR3 is CASRPAGGTDTQYF. DNA for the CDR3: TGTGCCAGCAGGCCCGCGGGGGGCACAGATACGCAGTATTTT.

The table lists this clonotype with many counts. V usage is TRBV24-1 and J usage is TRBJ2-5; D is unclear. Germline lookup yields CDR1 KGHDR and CDR2 SFDVKD. With 7 bases removed from V and 0 bases from J, the gap between germline ends came to 5 bases. The CDR3 length is 12 residues. The CDR3 protein is CATSPDQETQYF. In DNA, the CDR3 is TGTGCCACCAGCCCAGACCAAGAGACCCAGTACTTC.

Ten or more counts support this clonotype. The chain is built from TRBV5-4 and TRBJ2-1; perhaps TRBD1 as D (5 bases). Germline V gives CDR1 SGHNT, CDR2 YYREEE (reference sequence). The CDR3 runs 15 residues. The ends were cut back, 0 bases at V and 2 bases at J, with 9 bases in the middle. CDR3 amino acids: CASSLGAGPYNEQFF. The DNA of the CDR3 is TGTGCCAGCAGCTTGGGGGCAGGGCCCTACAATGAGCAGTTCTTC. Drawing the rest from reference TRBV5-4 and TRBJ2-1, the complete variable domain is ETGVTQSPTHLIKTRGQQVTLRCSSQSGHNTVSWYQQALGQGPQFIFQYYREEENGRGNFPPRFSGLQFPNYSSELNVNALELDDSALYLCASSLGAGPYNEQFFGPGTRLTVL.

This clonotype was observed many times. The chain is built from TRBV12-3 or TRBV12-4 and TRBJ2-1, with 11 bases fitting TRBD1. J was trimmed by 4 bases and V by 7 bases; bases with no gene match: 6. This CDR3 region has 15 residues. CDR3 sequence: CASNPDRGLYNEQFF. CDR3 DNA: TGTGCCAGCAACCCGGACAGGGGGCTGTACAATGAGCAGTTCTTC.

This clonotype showed up many times. DNA for the CDR3: TGTGCCAGCAGTTACCAGCCCCAGGGAGTGGAAAAACTGTTTTTT. Its translation: CASSYQPQGVEKLFF. The genes are TRBV12-3 or TRBV12-4 and TRBJ1-4; weak D call: TRBD1 (5 bases). The V end lost 4 bases, the J end lost 8 bases, and 17 bases lay between the germline ends. The CDR3 is 15 amino acids.

The gene calls are TRBV29-1 and TRBJ2-3, with TRBD2 matching 12 bases. Germline loops: CDR1 SQVTM, CDR2 ANQGSEA. This CDR3 comprises 18 residues. The trim removed 7 bases at V and 4 bases at J, leaving 18 bases unmatched. In nucleotides, the CDR3 is TGCAGCGCCTTTGCCCCCGAGACTAGCGGGAGTTCTGCAGATACGCAGTATTTT. Residues: CSAFAPETSGSSADTQYF.

This clonotype has ten or more counts. The V and J genes are TRBV12-3 or TRBV12-4 and TRBJ1-2; D perhaps matches TRBD1 (5 bases). Deletions cut 5 bases from V and 2 bases from J, with 12 bases between. CDR3 length: 14 amino acids. CDR3 DNA: TGTGCCAGCAGTGGGGCAGGGCTAAACTATGGCTACACCTTC. This gives the protein CASSGAGLNYGYTF.

This clonotype was seen only a few times. At one end the junction does not follow the germline gene, possibly because of a read error. V is TRBV12-3 or TRBV12-4 and J is TRBJ1-5, with D hard to call. This CDR3 has 12 residues. Written as DNA, the CDR3 is TGTGCCAGCAGTCATAGCAATCAGTCCCAGCATTTT. Protein product: CASSHSNQSQHF.

There are a few counts of this clonotype. This chain uses TRBV20-1 with TRBJ2-7; 9 nucleotides agree with TRBD1. CDR1 and CDR2 (germline): DFQATT, SNEGSKA (reference sequence). The CDR3 extends over 13 amino acids. J was trimmed by 5 bases and V by 6 bases; bases with no gene match: 8. CDR3 bases: TGCAGTGCCCCCGAACAGGGGGCCCACGAGCAGTACTTC. Protein: CSAPEQGAHEQYF.

The table lists this clonotype with many counts. This chain joins TRBV7-3 and TRBJ2-1; TRBD2 might be the D (5 bases). CDR3 length: 13 amino acids. The V gene lost 3 bases and the J gene lost 8 bases, with 11 bases spanning the gap. Germline CDR1 is SGHTA and CDR2 is FQGTGA. This chain's CDR3 is CASSLVREYEQFF. As DNA, the CDR3 is TGTGCCAGCAGCTTGGTTAGGGAGTATGAGCAGTTCTTC.

In its sample, this clonotype was seen many times. The chain recombines TRBV7-2 with TRBJ1-4, with TRBD1 identical over 9 bases. The CDR3 covers 17 residues. V was pared by 2 bases and J by 0 bases, with 4 bases of the junction left unmatched. Germline assignment: CDR1 SGHTA and CDR2 FQGNSA. CDR3 in amino acids: CASSLRTGATTNEKLFF. The CDR3 region has the DNA TGTGCCAGCAGCTTACGGACAGGGGCCACAACTAATGAAAAACTGTTTTTT. Variable domain in full (rest from reference TRBV7-2 and TRBJ1-4): GAGVSQSPSNKVTEKGKDVELRCDPISGHTALYWYRQSLGQGLEFLIYFQGNSAPDKSGLPSDRFSAERTGGSVSTLTIQRTQQEDSAVYLCASSLRTGATTNEKLFFGSGTQLSVL.

This clonotype appeared many times. The J gene is TRBJ2-5, the V gene TRBV4-2; 7 bases line up with TRBD2. Germline V gene sequence: CDR1 LGHNA, CDR2 YNFKEQ. This CDR3 has 14 residues. J lost 4 bases, V lost 1 base, and 3 bases had no gene match. CDR3 residues: CASSQGGRGETQYF. CDR3 DNA sequence: TGTGCCAGCAGCCAAGGGGGGAGGGGAGAGACCCAGTACTTC.

This clonotype was counted at least ten times. This chain links TRBV5-1 with TRBJ2-3, with 10 bases matching TRBD2. J lost 3 bases, V lost 0 bases, and 7 bases had no gene match. CDR3 size: 17 residues. Germline values: CDR1 SGHRS, CDR2 YFSETQ. CDR3 protein: CASSLVSSGRMTDTQYF. DNA for the CDR3: TGCGCCAGCAGCTTGGTTAGTAGCGGGAGGATGACAGATACGCAGTATTTT.

At least ten counts were recorded for this clonotype. V and J are TRBV19 and TRBJ1-5, with TRBD1 as a possible D gene (6 bases). The CDR3 extends over 16 amino acids. V lost 3 bases to trimming and J lost 2 bases, with 14 bases between them. Germline lookup yields CDR1 LNHDA and CDR2 SQIVND (reference sequence). The CDR3 is CASSMWGGRGNQPQHF. DNA of the CDR3: TGTGCCAGTAGTATGTGGGGGGGCAGGGGCAATCAGCCCCAGCATTTT. Together with reference TRBV19 and TRBJ1-5, the CDR3 gives the full variable domain: DGGITQSPKYLFRKEGQNVTLSCEQNLNHDAMYWYRQDPGQGLRLIYYSQIVNDFQKGDIAEGYSVSREKKESFPLTVTSAQKNPTAFYLCASSMWGGRGNQPQHFGDGTRLSIL.

J is TRBJ2-5 and V is TRBV6-1; possible D gene TRBD2, 6 bases. With 8 bases removed from V and 3 bases from J, the gap between germline ends came to 13 bases. The V gene's germline CDR1 is MNHNS and CDR2 SASEGT. The CDR3 has 13 residues. The CDR3 sequence: CASVPGGKETQYF. The CDR3 nucleotides are TGTGCCAGCGTCCCCGGCGGGAAAGAGACCCAGTACTTC.

This clonotype was recorded at least ten times. At one boundary the junction diverges from the germline segment, which might be a read error. CDR3 region: CASSLFRGRW. Here the CDR3 DNA reads TGTGCCAGCAGCTTATTCAGAGGCCGGTGG. The chain carries TRBV7-2 and TRBJ2-3; unclear D gene. There are 10 residues in the CDR3. Germline CDR1 and CDR2: SGHTA and FQGNSA.

This clonotype was seen many times. The chain employs TRBV30 and TRBJ2-2, with D hard to call. CDR1 GTSNPN and CDR2 SVGIG come from the germline V gene (reference sequence). V was clipped by 5 bases and J by 3 bases, with 7 bases between them. This CDR3 contains 12 residues. The CDR3 nucleotides read TGTGCCTGGGGAAAGGACACCGGGGAGCTGTTTTTT. Encoded protein: CAWGKDTGELFF. The full variable domain, with the rest looked up from reference TRBV30 and TRBJ2-2, is SQTIHQWPATLVQPVGSPLSLECTVEGTSNPNLYWYRQAAGRGLQLLFYSVGIGQISSEVPQNLSASRPQDRQFILSSKKLLLSDSGFYLCAWGKDTGELFFGEGSRLTVL.

This clonotype was recorded once. V and J are TRBV6-1 and TRBJ2-1; 8 bases line up with TRBD2. CDR1 and CDR2 (germline): MNHNS, SASEGT. V gave up 6 bases and J gave up 0 bases; unmatched junction bases: 4. This CDR3 is built from 15 residues. CDR3 residues: CASSTSGVSYNEQFF. Here the CDR3 DNA reads TGTGCCAGCAGCACTAGCGGAGTCTCCTACAATGAGCAGTTCTTC.

Comment on this clonotype: This may be a read error, as it is one base from a much larger clone. The chain carries TRBV27 and TRBJ1-5, with D hard to call. CDR1 and CDR2 from the germline V gene are MNHEY and SMNVEV (reference sequence). This CDR3 comprises 14 residues. The CDR3 DNA follows: TGTGTCAGCACTCAATTAGGGAGCAATCAGCCCCAGCATTTT. Translating it yields CVSTQLGSNQPQHF.

This clonotype was counted many times. The chain employs TRBV6-1 and TRBJ2-7, with D uncertain. This CDR3 spans 14 amino acids. Per the germline V gene, CDR1 is MNHNS and CDR2 is SASEGT. The V gene lost 6 bases and the J gene lost 7 bases, with 19 bases spanning the gap. The CDR3 loop reads CASRPRAILGEQYF. The CDR3 region has the DNA TGTGCCAGCAGGCCCCGAGCCATTTTGGGGGAGCAGTACTTC.

This clonotype was seen many times. The CDR3 loop is CASRPTSSQNNEQFF. The CDR3 region has the DNA TGTGCCAGCAGGCCGACTAGCTCGCAAAACAATGAGCAGTTCTTC. The genes are TRBV12-3 or TRBV12-4 and TRBJ2-1, with 7 positions matching TRBD2. The V and J ends lost 6 bases and 5 bases, in that order; junction bases with no gene match: 10. The CDR3 spans 15 residues.

This clonotype was observed at least ten times. V and J are TRBV25-1 and TRBJ2-3; D ambiguous. The germline gives CDR1 MGHDK, CDR2 SYGVNS. The length of the CDR3 is 13 residues. The V gene lost 3 bases and the J gene lost 2 bases, with 6 bases spanning the gap. The CDR3 coding sequence is TGTGCCAGCAGTGATCACAACACAGATACGCAGTATTTT. Protein: CASSDHNTDTQYF.

This clonotype was picked up many times. The chain links TRBV2 to TRBJ2-2; possible D gene TRBD2, 6 bases. V lost 3 bases and J 4 bases, leaving 12 bases between the germline ends. The CDR3 is 15 amino acids. The germline gives CDR1 SNHLY, CDR2 FYNNEI. The CDR3, as DNA: TGTGCCAGCAGTGATCTCGGGAGAGGCACCGGGGAGCTGTTTTTT. Its translation: CASSDLGRGTGELFF.

This clonotype was detected only a few times. The genes are TRBV2 and TRBJ2-2; tentative D call: TRBD2 (6 bases). The CDR3 has 15 residues. With 5 bases removed from V and 0 bases from J, the gap between germline ends came to 10 bases. Germline V gives CDR1 SNHLY, CDR2 FYNNEI. This CDR3 is CASSKGGPNTGELFF. In nucleotides, the CDR3 is TGTGCCAGCAGTAAGGGAGGACCGAACACCGGGGAGCTGTTTTTT.